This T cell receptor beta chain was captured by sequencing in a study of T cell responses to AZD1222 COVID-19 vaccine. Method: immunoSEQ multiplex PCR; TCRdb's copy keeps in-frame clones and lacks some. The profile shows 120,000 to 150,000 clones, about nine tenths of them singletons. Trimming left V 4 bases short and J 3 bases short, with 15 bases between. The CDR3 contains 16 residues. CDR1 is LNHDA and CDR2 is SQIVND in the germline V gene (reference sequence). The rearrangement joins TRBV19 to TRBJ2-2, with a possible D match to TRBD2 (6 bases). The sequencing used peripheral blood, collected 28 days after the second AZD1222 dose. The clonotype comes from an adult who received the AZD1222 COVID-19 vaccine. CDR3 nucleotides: TGTGCCAGTAGTAAACCGGGACTGGTAGACACCGGGGAGCTGTTTTTT. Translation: CASSKPGLVDTGELFF.